This T cell receptor beta chain derives from a study of regulatory T cells in long-lasting Graves disease. Overall study: Over-5-year antithyroid drug use with positive TSH receptor antibodies defined persistent Graves' disease in the study.

This clonotype came up a few times. In building TCR beta libraries, iRepertoire HTBI primers were used together with Arm-PCR of CDR3 regions. MiXCR, applied by TCRdb to the multiplex PCR reads, yields one record per CDR3 protein. The profile covers fewer than 600,000 distinct CDR3 sequences, with about 20% appearing a single time and 13% taken by the ten largest. CDR1 is MNHNS and CDR2 is SASEGT in the germline V gene. Trimming took off 5 bases at V and 5 bases at J, with 10 bases between the two ends. This CDR3 contains 13 residues. The time point denotes: persistent/refractory GD, antithyroid drugs over 5 years with positive TRAb. From PBMCs, RNA was extracted and then used to make the TCR library.

The material sequenced was peripheral blood mononuclear cells (PBMCs), taken when the disease was refractory, from a patient treated with antithyroid drugs. The chain recombines TRBV6-1 with TRBJ2-1; D is uncertain. The sequence was collected from a female donor with Graves disease. CDR3 protein: CASSPVRDNEQFF. CDR3 DNA sequence: TGTGCCAGCAGTCCTGTTAGAGACAATGAGCAGTTCTTC.